The 7 T cell receptor beta chains reported below all come from one sample, sequenced in a study of OX40 agonist ivuxolimab in advanced cancers. Measured with immunoSEQ multiplex PCR; TCRdb has only the in-frame clones, and not every one. The sample consists of roughly 120,000 clones, 85% to 90% of them appearing once. The sequencing used CD4+ or CD8+ T cells sorted from blood, collected in a trial of the OX40 agonist ivuxolimab. Receptors originate from an adult with an advanced solid tumor such as melanoma, head and neck, liver or kidney cancer.

The CDR3 is CSVEGRGSGISGANVLTF. For the CDR3, the DNA is TGCAGCGTTGAAGGGCGGGGCAGTGGAATATCTGGGGCCAACGTCCTGACTTTC. The chain carries TRBV29-1 and TRBJ2-6; D possibly corresponds to TRBD2 (6 bases). Germline V gene lookup returns CDR1 SQVTM and CDR2 ANQGSEA. The CDR3 consists of 18 residues. Trimming cost V 1 base and J 1 base, with 17 bases left between them.

The chain couples TRBV28 to TRBJ1-5, with D perhaps TRBD1 (5 bases). The CDR3 has 15 amino acids. The germline gives CDR1 MDHEN, CDR2 SYDVKM. Trimming removed 3 bases from V and 0 bases from J, with 9 bases in between. CDR3 amino acids: CASSLGGGSNQPQHF. CDR3 nucleotide sequence: TGTGCCAGCAGTTTGGGGGGGGGTAGCAATCAGCCCCAGCATTTT. The full variable domain, rest sourced from reference TRBV28 and TRBJ1-5, is DVKVTQSSRYLVKRTGEKVFLECVQDMDHENMFWYRQDPGLGLRLIYFSYDVKMKEKGDIPEGYSVSREKKERFSLILESASTNQTSMYLCASSLGGGSNQPQHFGDGTRLSIL.

V usage is TRBV5-1 and J usage is TRBJ1-5; no definite D call. Trimming left V 0 bases short and J 3 bases short, with 4 bases between. CDR1 and CDR2 from the germline V gene are SGHRS and YFSETQ. The CDR3 is 13 residues long. Here the CDR3 DNA reads TGCGCCAGCAGCTTGGACCACAATCAGCCCCAGCATTTT. This encodes CASSLDHNQPQHF.

This clone was counted once. The rearrangement uses TRBV7-3 and TRBJ1-2; the D gene is possibly TRBD1 (5 bases). Trimming left V 6 bases short and J 6 bases short, with 20 bases between. Germline V CDR1 and CDR2: SGHTA, FQGTGA. CDR3 length: 15 amino acids. CDR3 loop: CASSSGTVFRHGYTF. For the CDR3, the DNA is TGTGCCAGCAGTTCCGGGACGGTGTTTCGCCATGGCTACACCTTC.

The chain employs TRBV10-1 and TRBJ1-1; 7 bases are a match to TRBD1. CDR3 size: 14 residues. Germline V gene sequence: CDR1 WNHNN, CDR2 SYGVQD (reference sequence). V dropped 6 bases and J dropped 3; count of bases not matched to a gene: 7. CDR3 protein: CASRIGQADTEAFF. DNA of the CDR3: TGCGCCAGCAGGATAGGACAGGCAGACACTGAAGCTTTCTTT.

V and J are TRBV27 and TRBJ1-2; the match to TRBD1 covers 8 bases. The germline V gene has CDR1 MNHEY and CDR2 SMNVEV (reference sequence). J was trimmed by 0 bases and V by 5 bases; bases with no gene match: 8. The CDR3 consists of 16 residues. The CDR3 nucleotides read TGTGCCAGCAGTCCCGGGACAGGACTTTCTAACTATGGCTACACCTTC. It codes for CASSPGTGLSNYGYTF.

The chain recombines TRBV2 with TRBJ2-1, with D possibly TRBD1 on 5 matching bases. V lost 7 bases, J lost 8 bases, and 18 bases lay in between. Germline CDR1 is SNHLY and CDR2 is FYNNEI. The CDR3 has 14 amino acids. The CDR3 sequence: CASKGYNPRDEQFF. In DNA, the CDR3 is TGTGCCAGCAAAGGATACAACCCCAGGGATGAGCAGTTCTTC.